What follows are 28 T cell receptor beta chains derived from one specimen sequenced in a study of T cells in Graves' hyperthyroidism and ophthalmopathy. Regions amplified from RNA transcripts were the TCR beta CDR3 regions. A set of HTBI primers served as the primers for a first-round RT-PCR of the TCR CDR3. MiXCR, applied by TCRdb to the multiplex PCR reads, yields one record per CDR3 protein. The data contain about 350,000 distinct CDR3 sequences, roughly 20% of them seen just once; the ten biggest clones take up around 16%. Sequencing was performed on blood. The receptors here all came from a woman in her 40s with Graves' ophthalmopathy.

This clonotype was seen at least ten times. The V gene is TRBV20-1, the J gene TRBJ2-2, with 9 bases identical to TRBD1. V shed 6 bases and J 6 bases; nucleotides not matched to a gene: 8. Germline assignment: CDR1 DFQATT and CDR2 SNEGSKA (reference sequence). This CDR3 spans 14 amino acids. CDR3 bases: TGCAGTGCAAAGACAGGGGGTATCTCCGGGGAGCTGTTTTTT. Translated: CSAKTGGISGELFF.

This clonotype showed up many times. V gene TRBV12-3 or TRBV12-4 combines with J gene TRBJ1-5; 8 bases are shared with TRBD1. V lost 6 bases and J lost 8; bases outside the gene matches: 9. The CDR3 has 14 residues. The CDR3, as DNA: TGTGCCAGCAGAGCTACAGGGGGGACGGAGCCCCAGCATTTT. This encodes CASRATGGTEPQHF.

This clonotype was counted many times. The chain joins TRBV28 to TRBJ1-2; 7 positions agree with TRBD1. J lost 6 bases, V lost 5 bases, and 12 bases had no gene match. Germline assignment: CDR1 MDHEN and CDR2 SYDVKM. The CDR3 spans 15 residues. The CDR3 loop is CASSLTAGTENGYTF. In DNA, the CDR3 is TGTGCCAGCAGTCTCACCGCCGGGACAGAGAATGGCTACACCTTC.

A single count supports this clonotype. The CDR3 region has the DNA TGTGCCAGCAGTCCACGGCTTATGACAGGGTCCCAAGAGACCCAGTACTTC. Translated: CASSPRLMTGSQETQYF. The chain recombines TRBV28 with TRBJ2-5; TRBD1 matches 7 bases. This CDR3 contains 17 residues. Germline V CDR1 and CDR2: MDHEN, SYDVKM. V dropped 5 bases and J dropped 1; count of bases not matched to a gene: 13.

This clonotype was counted ten times or more. The V call is TRBV30, the J call TRBJ1-2, with 9 nucleotides matching TRBD1. Germline trimming cut 4 bases from V and 7 bases from J; bases unmatched to any gene: 10. This CDR3 is 14 amino acids long. Germline-derived CDR1 and CDR2 are GTSNPN and SVGIG (reference sequence). For the CDR3, the DNA is TGTGCCTGGACTATTGGGACAGGGCGGCGTGGCTACACCTTC. Its translation: CAWTIGTGRRGYTF.

This clonotype has more than one count but fewer than ten. This CDR3 is CATSRDEGQLMNTEAFF. The CDR3 nucleotides are TGTGCCACCAGCAGAGACGAGGGACAGCTGATGAACACTGAAGCTTTCTTT. The genes are TRBV15 and TRBJ1-1, with TRBD1 identical over 7 bases. Germline CDR1 reads LNHNV; CDR2 reads YYDKDF (reference sequence). The length of the CDR3 is 17 residues. Unmatched junction bases numbered 7, after V lost 0 bases and J lost 0 bases.

This clonotype was observed many times. This chain joins TRBV3-1 and TRBJ1-1; D is perhaps TRBD1 (5 bases). This CDR3 spans 14 amino acids. V lost 2 bases and J lost 5, with 12 bases in between. Per germline, CDR1 LGHDT and CDR2 YNNKEL (reference sequence). The CDR3 is CASSQLGGGTEAFF. CDR3 coding DNA: TGTGCCAGCAGCCAACTTGGGGGTGGGACTGAAGCTTTCTTT.

In DNA, the CDR3 is TGTGCCAGCACCCGAGGGGGACTCACCTCCTACGAGCAGTACTTC. Encoded protein: CASTRGGLTSYEQYF. The chain employs TRBV2 and TRBJ2-7; D is perhaps TRBD1 or TRBD2 (6 bases each). The V gene's germline CDR1 is SNHLY and CDR2 FYNNEI. The CDR3 has 15 amino acids. V lost 7 bases, J lost 0 bases, and 16 bases lay in between.

At least ten counts were recorded for this clonotype. As DNA, the CDR3 is TGTGCCAGCAGAATTACAGGGGTGAACACTGAAGCTTTCTTT. It translates to CASRITGVNTEAFF. This chain uses TRBV12-3 or TRBV12-4 with TRBJ1-1; TRBD1 matches 7 bases. V lost 6 bases and J lost 0; bases outside the gene matches: 4. This CDR3 contains 14 residues.

This clonotype was recorded many times. V gene TRBV29-1 combines with J gene TRBJ2-7, with 9 bases aligning to TRBD2. CDR1 and CDR2 from the germline V gene are SQVTM and ANQGSEA. The junction had 10 bases not matched to a gene; V was cut back by 6 bases and J by 7 bases. The CDR3 is made up of 13 amino acids. In DNA, the CDR3 is TGCAGCGTAATGAGCGGGAGCGGGGGGGAGCAGTACTTC. Protein sequence: CSVMSGSGGEQYF.

At least ten counts were recorded for this clonotype. The chain couples TRBV27 to TRBJ2-5, with 8 nucleotides matching TRBD2. Trimming at V came to 5 bases and at J to 5 bases, leaving 10 bases not matched to a gene. Per the germline V gene, CDR1 is MNHEY and CDR2 is SMNVEV (reference sequence). This CDR3 contains 15 residues. CDR3 sequence: CASSVRSGSLETQYF. As DNA, the CDR3 is TGTGCCAGCAGTGTCCGAAGCGGGAGTCTCGAGACCCAGTACTTC.

This clonotype was seen many times. The genes are TRBV10-3 and TRBJ1-1; perhaps TRBD1 as D (6 bases). V lost 6 bases and J 7 bases, leaving 15 bases between the germline ends. Per the germline V gene, CDR1 is ENHRY and CDR2 is SYGVKD. The CDR3 spans 13 residues. CDR3 sequence reads: CAIRPDRTVEAFF. The DNA for the CDR3 is TGTGCCATCAGACCCGACAGGACCGTTGAAGCTTTCTTT.

This clonotype appeared many times. The chain joins TRBV18 to TRBJ2-2; maybe TRBD1 (5 bases). V lost 3 bases and J 1 base, leaving 6 bases between the germline ends. The germline CDR1 and CDR2 sequences are KGHSH and LQKENI. The CDR3 spans 14 residues. CDR3 coding DNA: TGTGCCAGCTCACCTGGACAGAACACCGGGGAGCTGTTTTTT. It codes for CASSPGQNTGELFF.

There are many counts of this clonotype. V gene TRBV9 combines with J gene TRBJ2-5; D uncertain. The ends were cut back, 0 bases at V and 7 bases at J, with 13 bases in the middle. Per the germline V gene, CDR1 is SGDLS and CDR2 is YYNGEE. This CDR3 comprises 14 residues. As DNA, the CDR3 is TGTGCCAGCAGCGTAGAAGCTCTTAAGGGGACCCAGTACTTC. It yields the protein CASSVEALKGTQYF.

The V gene is TRBV28, the J gene TRBJ2-7; TRBD1 might be the D (6 bases). The CDR3 is 16 amino acids. Trimming shortened V by 6 bases and J by 0 bases, and 18 bases separated the two germline ends. The germline gives CDR1 MDHEN, CDR2 SYDVKM. CDR3 sequence: CASSVIHGDTSYEQYF. CDR3 nucleotides: TGTGCCAGCAGCGTGATCCATGGGGACACCTCCTACGAGCAGTACTTC. Filled out from reference TRBV28 and TRBJ2-7, the complete variable domain reads DVKVTQSSRYLVKRTGEKVFLECVQDMDHENMFWYRQDPGLGLRLIYFSYDVKMKEKGDIPEGYSVSREKKERFSLILESASTNQTSMYLCASSVIHGDTSYEQYFGPGTRLTVT.

V and J are TRBV6-1 and TRBJ2-3, with 9 bases identical to TRBD2. The V gene's germline CDR1 is MNHNS and CDR2 SASEGT. There are 16 residues in the CDR3. V shed 5 bases and J 0 bases; nucleotides not matched to a gene: 6. CDR3 bases: TGTGCCAGCAGTCCCCGCGGGGGGGCGAGCACAGATACGCAGTATTTT. Its protein is CASSPRGGASTDTQYF.

Ten or more counts support this clonotype. The chain uses TRBV6-4 and TRBJ1-5, with D unclear. This CDR3 is 17 amino acids long. Germline V gene lookup returns CDR1 MRHNA and CDR2 SNTAGT. V lost 5 bases and J 0 bases, leaving 17 bases between the germline ends. CDR3 sequence (DNA): TGTGCCAGCAGTCCGGGGAGGGAAGATATTAGCAATCAGCCCCAGCATTTT. This gives the protein CASSPGREDISNQPQHF.

CDR3 in amino acids: CASKNRENNQPQHF. The CDR3, as DNA: TGTGCCAGTAAAAACAGGGAAAACAATCAGCCCCAGCATTTT. V is TRBV19 and J is TRBJ1-5, with D perhaps matching TRBD1 (6 bases). V was trimmed by 7 bases and J by 3 bases, leaving 13 bases between them. CDR1 and CDR2 (germline): LNHDA, SQIVND (reference sequence). The CDR3 contains 14 residues. Complete variable domain (other parts from reference TRBV19 and TRBJ1-5): DGGITQSPKYLFRKEGQNVTLSCEQNLNHDAMYWYRQDPGQGLRLIYYSQIVNDFQKGDIAEGYSVSREKKESFPLTVTSAQKNPTAFYLCASKNRENNQPQHFGDGTRLSIL.

This clonotype was recorded many times. The CDR3 nucleotides read TGCGCCAGCAGCCAAGACAACTACGAGCAGTACTTC. Its protein product is CASSQDNYEQYF. The rearrangement joins TRBV4-3 to TRBJ2-7; D ambiguous. The germline V and J ends were trimmed by 0 bases and 3 bases, with 3 bases remaining between them. CDR3 length equals 12 residues. The germline V gene has CDR1 LGHNA and CDR2 YSLEER.

This clonotype has a count of ten or more. This chain uses TRBV12-5 with TRBJ2-7; D is perhaps TRBD1 or TRBD2 (5 bases each). CDR1 and CDR2 from the germline V gene are LGHNT and FRNRAP. CDR3 length equals 14 residues. V was shortened by 3 bases and J by 9 bases, with 18 bases between the two germline ends. The CDR3 loop is CASGLAGTALGQYF. The CDR3 DNA sequence: TGTGCTAGTGGTTTAGCCGGGACGGCCTTAGGGCAGTACTTC.

The chain has TRBV7-3 and TRBJ2-2; maybe TRBD2 (6 bases). This CDR3 comprises 15 residues. Trimming cost V 3 bases and J 7 bases, with 15 bases left between them. The germline CDR1 and CDR2 sequences are SGHTA and FQGTGA. The CDR3 nucleotides read TGTGCCAGCAGCTTCGGGACTCGGGGGTTCGGGGAGCTGTTTTTT. Protein sequence: CASSFGTRGFGELFF.

This clonotype came up many times. A much larger clone differs by one base, so this may be a read error. Since the CDR3 does not end with the conserved phenylalanine or tryptophan, this likely comes from a read error. The rearrangement uses TRBV30 and TRBJ1-5; D is ambiguous. The CDR3 covers 14 residues. Trimming pared 1 base from V and 0 bases from J, leaving 7 bases between. Germline V gene lookup returns CDR1 GTSNPN and CDR2 SVGIG (reference sequence). The CDR3 DNA reads TGTGCCTGGAGTGGTCTTTATAGCAATCAGCCCCAGCATTGT. Translating it yields CAWSGLYSNQPQHC.

The genes are TRBV28 and TRBJ2-7; D possibly corresponds to TRBD2 (5 bases). The CDR3 sequence is 13 residues long. From germline, CDR1 is MDHEN and CDR2 SYDVKM. V lost 5 bases, J lost 7 bases, and 15 bases lay in between. CDR3: CASSPQGLKEQYF. The CDR3, as DNA: TGTGCCAGCAGTCCCCAAGGACTTAAAGAGCAGTACTTC.

This rearrangement joins TRBV14 to TRBJ1-1; D is undetermined. Germline lookup yields CDR1 SGHDN and CDR2 FVKESK. CDR3 size: 14 residues. Deletions cut 0 bases from V and 5 bases from J, with 10 bases between. CDR3 in DNA: TGTGCCAGCAGCCAAGAATTCGGAGGGACTGAAGCTTTCTTT. Residues: CASSQEFGGTEAFF. The full variable domain, rest sourced from reference TRBV14 and TRBJ1-1, is EAGVTQFPSHSVIEKGQTVTLRCDPISGHDNLYWYRRVMGKEIKFLLHFVKESKQDESGMPNNRFLAERTGGTYSTLKVQPAELEDSGVYFCASSQEFGGTEAFFGQGTRLTVV.

The chain joins TRBV12-3 or TRBV12-4 to TRBJ1-5; 8 bases fit TRBD1. The CDR3 is 18 residues long. Unmatched junction bases numbered 13, after V lost 2 bases and J lost 4 bases. CDR3 region: CASSLSLSQGGWNQPQHF. The CDR3 DNA reads TGTGCCAGCAGTTTATCCCTCTCACAGGGGGGTTGGAATCAGCCCCAGCATTTT.

As regards this clonotype: This sequence may be a read error, since a much larger clone differs from it by one base. The final CDR3 position lacks the conserved phenylalanine or tryptophan, pointing to a likely read error. The chain has TRBV29-1 and TRBJ2-7; D is perhaps TRBD1 (5 bases). The V end lost 4 bases, the J end lost 2 bases, and 15 bases lay between the germline ends. Germline CDR1 is SQVTM and CDR2 is ANQGSEA. This CDR3 contains 14 residues. Here the CDR3 reads CSVAGNMYPYEQYI. CDR3 in DNA: TGCAGCGTTGCAGGGAATATGTACCCCTACGAGCAGTACATC.

This clonotype was observed at least ten times. V is TRBV6-2 or TRBV6-3 and J is TRBJ2-2; D is undetermined. Germline loops: CDR1 MNHEY, CDR2 SVGEGT. The V gene lost 8 bases and the J gene lost 9 bases, with 13 bases spanning the gap. This CDR3 contains 12 residues. CDR3 DNA: TGTGCCAGCGGAATAACAGTGTGGGAGCTGTTTTTT. Residues: CASGITVWELFF.

The table lists this clonotype with many counts. The rearrangement uses TRBV29-1 and TRBJ2-7; TRBD2 might be the D (5 bases). Germline assignment: CDR1 SQVTM and CDR2 ANQGSEA. The CDR3 length is 13 residues. V was pared by 2 bases and J by 7 bases, with 15 bases between. The CDR3 is CSVEMVSEREQYF. CDR3 nucleotides: TGCAGCGTTGAAATGGTTAGCGAGCGGGAGCAGTACTTC.